Shown below are 9 T cell receptor beta chains from a single sample sequenced in a study of T cell responses to AZD1222 COVID-19 vaccine. The repertoire was sequenced with immunoSEQ multiplex PCR; TCRdb's copy has only in-frame clones and lacks some. The repertoire includes under 150,000 clones, approximately 87% of them detected once, and 1.6% sits in the top ten. The sample here was peripheral blood, taken 28 days after the second AZD1222 dose. All receptors derive from an adult who received the AZD1222 COVID-19 vaccine.

The V call is TRBV28, the J call TRBJ1-1; no clear D gene. The CDR3 has 16 residues. The V gene lost 2 bases and the J gene lost 2 bases, with 15 bases spanning the gap. Germline V gene data show CDR1 as MDHEN and CDR2 as SYDVKM. CDR3 sequence (DNA): TGTGCCAGCAGTTTACCCTTGGTGCCGGGTAACACTGAAGCTTTCTTT. It encodes CASSLPLVPGNTEAFF.

The chain is built from TRBV28 and TRBJ1-3; 10 bases match TRBD1. The germline V gene has CDR1 MDHEN and CDR2 SYDVKM. The trim removed 8 bases at V and 5 bases at J, leaving 12 bases unmatched. This CDR3 has 16 residues. CDR3 bases: TGTGCCAGCCAACCGGAGGGGACAGGGGAGCGAAACACCATATATTTT. Its protein is CASQPEGTGERNTIYF. Filled out from reference TRBV28 and TRBJ1-3, the complete variable domain reads DVKVTQSSRYLVKRTGEKVFLECVQDMDHENMFWYRQDPGLGLRLIYFSYDVKMKEKGDIPEGYSVSREKKERFSLILESASTNQTSMYLCASQPEGTGERNTIYFGEGSWLTVV.

Here the CDR3 reads CASSYKQTGGYTF. The CDR3 bases are TGTGCCAGCAGTTACAAACAAACTGGAGGCTACACCTTC. The genes are TRBV6-5 and TRBJ1-2, with D unresolved. Trimming took 2 bases from V and 8 from J, leaving 12 bases between them. Germline CDR1 MNHEY, CDR2 SVGAGI. This CDR3 contains 13 residues.

A single count supports this clone. The V and J genes are TRBV7-9 and TRBJ2-1; D is perhaps TRBD2 (6 bases). CDR1 SEHNR and CDR2 FQNEAQ come from the germline V gene (reference sequence). The CDR3 sequence is 15 residues long. The germline V and J ends were trimmed by 4 bases and 7 bases, with 17 bases remaining between them. This chain's CDR3 is CASSSDGSGVNEQFF. The CDR3 coding sequence is TGTGCCAGCAGCTCGGATGGGTCGGGGGTGAATGAGCAGTTCTTC.

The V call is TRBV5-6, the J call TRBJ2-1; D unclear. Between the trimmed V and J ends, which lost 5 bases and 2 bases, there was a span of 8 bases. This CDR3 comprises 13 residues. CDR1 is SGHDT and CDR2 is YYEEEE in the germline V gene. As DNA, the CDR3 is TGTGCCAGCAGGTCGGATCCCTACAATGAGCAGTTCTTC. This sequence encodes CASRSDPYNEQFF. Using reference TRBV5-6 and TRBJ2-1 for the parts outside the CDR3, the full variable domain is DAGVTQSPTHLIKTRGQQVTLRCSPKSGHDTVSWYQQALGQGPQFIFQYYEEEERQRGNFPDRFSGHQFPNYSSELNVNALLLGDSALYLCASRSDPYNEQFFGPGTRLTVL.

In its sample, this clone was seen a few times. The chain carries TRBV2 and TRBJ2-1; the D gene is possibly TRBD1 (6 bases). The CDR3 spans 13 residues. Trimming pared 6 bases from V and 9 bases from J, leaving 15 bases between. Germline values: CDR1 SNHLY, CDR2 FYNNEI. The CDR3 sequence is CASRDHREGEQFF. In nucleotides, the CDR3 is TGTGCCAGCAGGGACCACAGGGAAGGTGAGCAGTTCTTC.

The V and J genes are TRBV5-6 and TRBJ1-1; D not certain. CDR3 length equals 14 residues. Germline V gene sequence: CDR1 SGHDT, CDR2 YYEEEE. Trimming cost V 1 base and J 0 bases, with 7 bases left between them. CDR3 loop: CASSLWLLNTEAFF. The CDR3 DNA sequence: TGTGCCAGCAGCTTGTGGCTTCTGAACACTGAAGCTTTCTTT.

The chain uses TRBV11-2 and TRBJ1-3; weak D call: TRBD1 (6 bases). The germline V and J ends were trimmed by 1 base and 4 bases, with 17 bases remaining between them. The germline V gene encodes CDR1 SGHAT and CDR2 FQNNGV. The CDR3 has 17 amino acids. The CDR3 DNA is TGTGCCAGCAGCTTAGGGTTTCGGGGGGCTTCGGGAAACACCATATATTTT. As protein: CASSLGFRGASGNTIYF. Based on the CDR3 plus reference TRBV11-2 and TRBJ1-3, the full variable domain is EAGVAQSPRYKIIEKRQSVAFWCNPISGHATLYWYQQILGQGPKLLIQFQNNGVVDDSQLPKDRFSAERLKGVDSTLKIQPAKLEDSAVYLCASSLGFRGASGNTIYFGEGSWLTVV.

This chain connects TRBV27 to TRBJ1-4; D is unclear. CDR3 length equals 15 residues. Trimming shortened V by 5 bases and J by 5 bases, and 15 bases separated the two germline ends. CDR1 MNHEY and CDR2 SMNVEV come from the germline V gene (reference sequence). Written as DNA, the CDR3 is TGTGCCAGCAGTCCCGCCGAACAGCCAAATGAAAAACTGTTTTTT. Translated, it gives CASSPAEQPNEKLFF.